This T cell receptor beta chain was captured in a study of blood T cell repertoires in COVID-19. Study-level information: The United States, Italy and Spain supplied acute and convalescent COVID-19 samples. PBMCs, B-cell-depleted T cells, or T cells provided the cDNA or gDNA that made up the material.

Authors' data handling: Nucleated cell number was recorded as an estimate derived from reference gene primer amplification. TCRdb keeps only in-frame clones here, not all; method: immunoSEQ multiplex PCR. V and J calls and clone size come straight from that table; D and trimming were deduced from the DNA. The sample shows over 75,000 clones, 90% to 95% of them seen only once. Trimming cost V 4 bases and J 1 base, with 7 bases left between them. This CDR3 has 13 residues. Per germline, CDR1 LGHNA and CDR2 YSLEER. The clonotype comes from a man in his sixties with acute or convalescent COVID-19. This chain joins TRBV4-3 and TRBJ1-1; D unresolved. The specimen sequenced was peripheral blood. The CDR3 DNA reads as TGCGCCAGCAGCCTCTCCAGGAACACTGAAGCTTTCTTT. Translating it yields CASSLSRNTEAFF.